The 6 T cell receptor beta chains in this list originate from one sample, sequenced in a study of T cell clones after liver transplantation. Repertoires were generated with immunoSEQ multiplex PCR, while TCRdb's copy carries only in-frame clones and drops some. In the table there are 90,000 to 120,000 clones, approximately 85% of which are singletons. Sample: CD4+ T cells from blood, taken before liver transplant. The receptors were gathered from a human donor who received a liver transplant.

This clone has only one observation. In DNA, the CDR3 is TGTGCCAGCAGTCGGACAAGCGGCAATCAGCCCCAGCATTTT. It translates to CASSRTSGNQPQHF. The chain uses TRBV28 and TRBJ1-5; D might be TRBD1 (5 bases). V lost 5 bases and J lost 2, with 10 bases in between. CDR3 length: 14 residues. Looked up from germline, CDR1 is MDHEN and CDR2 is SYDVKM.

This clone occurred once. The genes are TRBV7-9 and TRBJ1-4, with 8 bases aligning to TRBD1. V lost 5 bases to trimming and J lost 7 bases; unmatched junction nucleotides: 9. CDR1 SEHNR and CDR2 FQNEAQ come from the germline V gene (reference sequence). This CDR3 spans 15 amino acids. The CDR3, as DNA: TGTGCCAGCAGCCCATGGACAGGGAGGGTTGAAAAACTGTTTTTT. This translates into CASSPWTGRVEKLFF.

The CDR3 is CTSSLPGVQGHDNEQFF. In DNA, the CDR3 is TGCACCAGCAGCCTCCCCGGTGTACAGGGGCACGACAATGAGCAGTTCTTC. The chain combines TRBV1 with TRBJ2-1; whether TRBD1, the table's D call, matches the DNA was not checked. TRBV1 is a documented pseudogene. The CDR3 length is 17 residues.

CDR3: CASSLGVGRSSGNTIYF. DNA for the CDR3: TGTGCCAGCAGCTTAGGAGTGGGCAGATCCTCTGGAAACACCATATATTTT. The V gene is TRBV11-2, the J gene TRBJ1-3; D gene ambiguous. Trimming stripped 1 base from V and 0 bases from J, with 13 bases between. The CDR3 consists of 17 residues. The germline CDR1 and CDR2 sequences are SGHAT and FQNNGV.

J is TRBJ1-4 and V is TRBV5-1, with D maybe TRBD1 (6 bases). The CDR3 covers 13 residues. Germline lookup yields CDR1 SGHRS and CDR2 YFSETQ. Deletions cut 3 bases from V and 8 bases from J, with 11 bases between. The CDR3 DNA sequence: TGCGCCAGCAGCTCTACAGGGCCCGAAAAACTGTTTTTT. This codes for CASSSTGPEKLFF.

V usage is TRBV11-2 and J usage is TRBJ1-2; D gene uncertain. V was trimmed by 5 bases and J by 6 bases, leaving 16 bases between them. CDR3 size: 14 residues. Per the germline V gene, CDR1 is SGHAT and CDR2 is FQNNGV. The CDR3 coding sequence is TGTGCCAGCAGCAAGAGGCAGGCCACTGATGGCTACACCTTC. This translates into CASSKRQATDGYTF.